The TCR beta chain under discussion was sequenced for a study of TIL therapy for anti-PD-1-resistant metastatic lung cancer. The CDR3 totals 15 residues. Germline V gene lookup returns CDR1 SGHNT and CDR2 YENEEA. Trimming took off 5 bases at V and 2 bases at J, with 15 bases between the two ends. The immunoSEQ assay was v3. The protocol was immunoSEQ multiplex PCR, while the TCRdb copy is restricted to in-frame clones and leaves out a portion. The sample contains under 70,000 clones, less than 85% of which appear only once. The time point denotes: pre-treatment sample, taken before nivolumab and TIL therapy.

J is TRBJ1-1 and V is TRBV11-3; possibly TRBD1 for D (5 bases). The TCR sequence derives from a person aged 25-85 years with non-small cell lung cancer. The sample here was blood, taken at baseline. In nucleotides, the CDR3 is TGTGCCAGCAGCCGGGCCAGTGGGGGTAACACTGAAGCTTTCTTT. Protein sequence: CASSRASGGNTEAFF. The whole variable domain, filled in from reference TRBV11-3 and TRBJ1-1, reads EAGVVQSPRYKIIEKKQPVAFWCNPISGHNTLYWYLQNLGQGPELLIRYENEEAVDDSQLPKDRFSAERLKGVDSTLKIQPAELGDSAVYLCASSRASGGNTEAFFGQGTRLTVV.